This T cell receptor beta chain was obtained from a study of blood T cells in healthy people across ages. Study in general: Through template switching, about one barcoded beta molecule was captured per two T cells, as measured in model experiments. Findings of the study overall: Roughly linearly, TCR beta diversity per million T cells fell as age increased. Greater diversity and more naive CD4+ cells were seen in long-lived donors than in aged donors.

Points on this clonotype: The antigen is not known.

Through a sample-barcoded 5' primer and a J-beta primer mix, a second PCR was run for about 6 to 12 cycles. Each sample yielded at least 3 million CDR3-containing paired-end reads. TCRdb redid the calling of the 5' RACE reads with MiXCR, one entry per CDR3 protein. The data contain 1.5 million to 2 million distinct CDR3 sequences, about 35% of them singletons. Trimming left V 2 bases short and J 5 bases short, with 9 bases between. The CDR3 length is 13 residues. Germline CDR1 and CDR2: SGHTA and FQGNSA. The J gene is TRBJ2-5, the V gene TRBV7-2; D is unresolved. The receptor was derived from a woman in her thirties in good health. Sequencing used blood. CDR3 bases: TGTGCCAGCAGCTTATATACGCAGGAGACCCAGTACTTC. It yields the protein CASSLYTQETQYF.